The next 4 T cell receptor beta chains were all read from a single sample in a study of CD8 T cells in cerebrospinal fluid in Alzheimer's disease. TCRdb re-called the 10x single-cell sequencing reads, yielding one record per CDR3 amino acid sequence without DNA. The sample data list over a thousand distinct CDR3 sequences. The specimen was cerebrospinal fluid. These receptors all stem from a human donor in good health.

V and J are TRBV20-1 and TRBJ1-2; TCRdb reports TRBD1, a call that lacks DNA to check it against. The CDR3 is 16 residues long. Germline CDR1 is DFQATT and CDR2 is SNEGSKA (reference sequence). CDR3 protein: CSARDIGVGENYGYTF.

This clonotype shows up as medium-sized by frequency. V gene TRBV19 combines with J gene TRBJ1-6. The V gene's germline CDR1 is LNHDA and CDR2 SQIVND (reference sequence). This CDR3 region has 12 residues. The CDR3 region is CASRASGSPLHF. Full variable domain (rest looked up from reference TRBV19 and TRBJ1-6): DGGITQSPKYLFRKEGQNVTLSCEQNLNHDAMYWYRQDPGQGLRLIYYSQIVNDFQKGDIAEGYSVSREKKESFPLTVTSAQKNPTAFYLCASRASGSPLHFGNGTRLTVT.

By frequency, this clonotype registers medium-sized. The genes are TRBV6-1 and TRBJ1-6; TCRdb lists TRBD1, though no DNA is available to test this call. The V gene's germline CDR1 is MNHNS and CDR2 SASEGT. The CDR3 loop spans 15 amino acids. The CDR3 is CASSAVGQGNSPLHF.

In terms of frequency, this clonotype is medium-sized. CDR3 protein: CASSDVKGSPLHF. This chain joins TRBV6-1 and TRBJ1-6. This CDR3 has 13 amino acids. Germline V CDR1 and CDR2: MNHNS, SASEGT.